This T cell receptor (beta chain) was recorded in a study of shared clonotypes between healthy human individuals. Study conclusions and caveats: In contrast to clonotypes shared by all four donors, non-shared clonotypes had lower generation probabilities.

About this clone itself: The antigen remains unidentified. Other nucleotide sequences in the sample specify the same CDR3.

The table came from immunoSEQ multiplex PCR; TCRdb's copy has only in-frame clones and leaves some out. The repertoire has around 2.3 million clones, approximately 96% of them found once; the top ten carry around 0.13%. The specimen sequenced was naive CD4+ T cells sorted from blood. Regarding subset: CD45RA+ positively selected. This receptor was identified in a man in his late teens or twenties in good health.

The CDR3 bases are TGTGCCAGCAGGGGACAGGGGACCGGGGAGCTGTTTTTT. This codes for CASRGQGTGELFF. V is TRBV27 and J is TRBJ2-2; 10 bases align to TRBD1. CDR1 MNHEY and CDR2 SMNVEV come from the germline V gene (reference sequence). Germline trimming cut 6 bases from V and 5 bases from J; bases unmatched to any gene: 0. The CDR3 runs to 13 residues.